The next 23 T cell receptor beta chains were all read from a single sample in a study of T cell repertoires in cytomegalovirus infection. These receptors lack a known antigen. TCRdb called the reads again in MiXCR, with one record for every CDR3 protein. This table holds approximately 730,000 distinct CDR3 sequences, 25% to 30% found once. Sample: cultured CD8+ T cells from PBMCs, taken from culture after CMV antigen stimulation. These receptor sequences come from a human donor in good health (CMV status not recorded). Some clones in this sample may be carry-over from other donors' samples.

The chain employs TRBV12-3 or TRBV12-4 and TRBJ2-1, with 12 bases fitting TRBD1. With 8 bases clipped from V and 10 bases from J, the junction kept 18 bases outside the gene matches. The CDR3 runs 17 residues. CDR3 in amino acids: CASALDRTGQGANEQFF. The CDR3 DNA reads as TGTGCCAGCGCTTTGGACCGGACGGGACAGGGGGCAAACGAGCAGTTCTTC.

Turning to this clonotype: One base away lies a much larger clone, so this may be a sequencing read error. The CDR3 DNA sequence: TGTGCTAGCAGCCGCGGGGGGGGGAGCACAGATACGCACTATTTT. Translating gives CASSRGGGSTDTHYF. The chain employs TRBV7-6 and TRBJ2-3, with 9 nucleotides matching TRBD2. Germline CDR1 and CDR2: SGHVS and FNYEAQ. The CDR3 runs to 15 residues.

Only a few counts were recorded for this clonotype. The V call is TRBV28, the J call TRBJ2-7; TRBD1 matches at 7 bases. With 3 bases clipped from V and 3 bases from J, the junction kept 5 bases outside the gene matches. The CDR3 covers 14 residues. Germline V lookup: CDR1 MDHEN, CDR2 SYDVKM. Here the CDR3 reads CASSFPGQLYEQYV. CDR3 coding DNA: TGTGCCAGCAGTTTCCCGGGACAGCTCTACGAGCAGTACGTC.

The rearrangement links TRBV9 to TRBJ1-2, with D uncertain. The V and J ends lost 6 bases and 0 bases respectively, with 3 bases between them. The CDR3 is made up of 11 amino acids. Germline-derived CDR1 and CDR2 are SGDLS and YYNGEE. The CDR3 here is CASNSNYGYTF. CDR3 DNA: TGTGCCAGCAACTCTAACTATGGCTACACCTTC.

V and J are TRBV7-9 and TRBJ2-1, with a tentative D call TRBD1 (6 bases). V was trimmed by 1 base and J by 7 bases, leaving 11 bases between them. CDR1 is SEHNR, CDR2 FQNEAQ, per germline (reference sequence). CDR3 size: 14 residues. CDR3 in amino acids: CASSLVTGNNEQFF. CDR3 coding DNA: TGTGCCAGCAGCTTAGTTACAGGGAATAATGAGCAGTTCTTC.

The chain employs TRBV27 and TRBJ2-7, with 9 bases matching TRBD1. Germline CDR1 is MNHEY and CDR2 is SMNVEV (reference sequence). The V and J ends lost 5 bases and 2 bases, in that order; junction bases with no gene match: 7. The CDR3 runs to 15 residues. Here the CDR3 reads CASSPGTGIPYEQYF. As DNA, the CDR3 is TGTGCCAGCAGTCCCGGGACAGGGATTCCCTACGAGCAGTACTTC.

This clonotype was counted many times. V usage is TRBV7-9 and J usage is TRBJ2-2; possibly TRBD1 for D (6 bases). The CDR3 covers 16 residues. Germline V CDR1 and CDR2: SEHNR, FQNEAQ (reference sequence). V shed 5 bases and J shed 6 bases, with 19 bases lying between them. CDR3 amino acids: CASSPPEQGSPGELFF. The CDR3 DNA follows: TGTGCCAGCAGCCCCCCCGAACAGGGATCGCCCGGGGAGCTGTTTTTT.

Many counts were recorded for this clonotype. CDR3 protein: CASSLALSGDFYEQYF. The CDR3 region has the DNA TGTGCCAGCAGCTTAGCGCTGTCAGGGGATTTTTACGAGCAGTACTTC. The chain combines TRBV7-2 with TRBJ2-7, with a weak D call TRBD1 (6 bases). The CDR3 spans 16 residues. Trimming pared 0 bases from V and 4 bases from J, leaving 16 bases between. CDR1 is SGHTA and CDR2 is FQGNSA in the germline V gene.

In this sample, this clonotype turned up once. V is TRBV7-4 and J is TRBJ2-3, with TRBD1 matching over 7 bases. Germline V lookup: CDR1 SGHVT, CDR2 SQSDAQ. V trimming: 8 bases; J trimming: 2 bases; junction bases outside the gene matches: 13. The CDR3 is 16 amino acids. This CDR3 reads CASASRGTALTDTQYF. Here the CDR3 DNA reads TGTGCCAGCGCCAGCAGGGGGACAGCTCTCACAGATACGCAGTATTTT.

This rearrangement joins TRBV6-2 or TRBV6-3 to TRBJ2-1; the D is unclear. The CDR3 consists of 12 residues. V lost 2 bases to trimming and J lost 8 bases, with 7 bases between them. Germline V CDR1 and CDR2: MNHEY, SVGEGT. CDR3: CASSYPPHEQFF. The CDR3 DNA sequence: TGTGCCAGCAGTTACCCCCCCCATGAGCAGTTCTTC.

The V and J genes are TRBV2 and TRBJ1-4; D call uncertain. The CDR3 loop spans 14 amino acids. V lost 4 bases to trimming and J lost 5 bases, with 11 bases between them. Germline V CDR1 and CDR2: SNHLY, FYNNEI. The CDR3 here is CASSGGLGNEKLFF. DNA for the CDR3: TGTGCCAGCAGTGGGGGATTGGGAAATGAAAAACTGTTTTTT.

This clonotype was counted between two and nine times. In DNA, the CDR3 is TGTGCCAGCTCACCACTGAAGGGTGGGAATCAGCCCCAGCATTTT. Encoded protein: CASSPLKGGNQPQHF. This chain uses TRBV18 with TRBJ1-5; D is undetermined. Trimming removed 1 base at V and 4 bases at J, with 11 bases between. The germline gives CDR1 KGHSH, CDR2 LQKENI. This CDR3 is built from 15 residues.

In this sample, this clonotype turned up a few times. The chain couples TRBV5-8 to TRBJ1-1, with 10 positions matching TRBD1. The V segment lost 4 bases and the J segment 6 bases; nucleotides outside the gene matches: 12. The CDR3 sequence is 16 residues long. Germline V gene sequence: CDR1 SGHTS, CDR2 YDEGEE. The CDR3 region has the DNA TGTGCCAGCAGCCTTCACCAGACAGGGGGCGATCCTGAAGCTTTCTTT. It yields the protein CASSLHQTGGDPEAFF.

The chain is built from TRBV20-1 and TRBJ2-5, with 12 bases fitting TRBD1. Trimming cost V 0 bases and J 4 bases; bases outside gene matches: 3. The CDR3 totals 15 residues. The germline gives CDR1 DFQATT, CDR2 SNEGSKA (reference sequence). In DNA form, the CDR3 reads TGCAGTGCTAGAGATCGGGACAGGGGGCCAGAGACCCAGTACTTC. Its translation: CSARDRDRGPETQYF.

This CDR3 is CASSIRDRGLDEQFF. DNA for the CDR3: TGTGCCAGTAGTATAAGGGACAGGGGGCTCGATGAGCAGTTCTTC. This chain uses TRBV19 with TRBJ2-1, with TRBD1 identical over 12 bases. V lost 2 bases and J lost 8; bases outside the gene matches: 4. Germline CDR1 LNHDA, CDR2 SQIVND (reference sequence). CDR3 length: 15 residues.

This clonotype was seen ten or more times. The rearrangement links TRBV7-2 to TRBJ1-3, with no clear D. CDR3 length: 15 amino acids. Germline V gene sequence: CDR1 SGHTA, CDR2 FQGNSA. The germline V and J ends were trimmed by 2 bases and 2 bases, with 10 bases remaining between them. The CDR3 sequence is CASSLNIGTGNTIYF. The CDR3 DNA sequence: TGTGCCAGCAGCTTAAATATAGGGACTGGAAACACCATATATTTT.

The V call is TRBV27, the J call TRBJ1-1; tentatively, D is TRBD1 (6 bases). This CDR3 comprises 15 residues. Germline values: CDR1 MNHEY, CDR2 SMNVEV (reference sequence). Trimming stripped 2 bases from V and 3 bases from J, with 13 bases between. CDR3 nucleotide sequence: TGTGCCAGCAGTTTAGGGTCGGGGGGCGACACTGAAGCTTTCTTT. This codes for CASSLGSGGDTEAFF.

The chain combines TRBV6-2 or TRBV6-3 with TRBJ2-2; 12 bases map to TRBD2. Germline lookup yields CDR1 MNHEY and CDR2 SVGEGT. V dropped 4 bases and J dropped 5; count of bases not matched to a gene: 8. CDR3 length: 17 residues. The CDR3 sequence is CASSWTSGELWTGELFF. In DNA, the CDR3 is TGTGCCAGCAGTTGGACTAGCGGGGAGTTATGGACCGGGGAGCTGTTTTTT.

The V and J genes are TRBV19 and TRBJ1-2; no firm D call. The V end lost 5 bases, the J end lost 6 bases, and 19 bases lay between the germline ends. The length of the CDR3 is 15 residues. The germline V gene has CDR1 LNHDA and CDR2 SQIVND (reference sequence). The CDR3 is CASSRTDSSPDGYTF. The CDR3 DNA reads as TGTGCCAGTAGTCGGACCGATTCCTCCCCTGATGGCTACACCTTC.

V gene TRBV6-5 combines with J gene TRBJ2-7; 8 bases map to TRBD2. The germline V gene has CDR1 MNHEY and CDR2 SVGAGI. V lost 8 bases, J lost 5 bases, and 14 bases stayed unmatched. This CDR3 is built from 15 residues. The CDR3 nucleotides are TGTGCCAGCCGTCAACCCCCGGGGGGGCCCGACGAGCAGTACTTC. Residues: CASRQPPGGPDEQYF.

For the CDR3, the DNA is TGCAGCGTTGAGGAGACAGGGGGATCGGAGACCCAGTACTTC. It specifies CSVEETGGSETQYF. The chain recombines TRBV29-1 with TRBJ2-5; 9 positions agree with TRBD1. Germline CDR1 reads SQVTM; CDR2 reads ANQGSEA. The CDR3 is made up of 14 amino acids. V trimming: 3 bases; J trimming: 5 bases; junction bases outside the gene matches: 7.

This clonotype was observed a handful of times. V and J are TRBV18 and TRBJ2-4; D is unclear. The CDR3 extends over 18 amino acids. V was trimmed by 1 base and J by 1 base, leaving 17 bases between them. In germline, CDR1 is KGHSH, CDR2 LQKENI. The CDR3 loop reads CASSPLGLGITAKNIQYF. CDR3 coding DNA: TGTGCCAGCTCACCACTCGGTCTGGGCATTACGGCCAAAAACATTCAGTACTTC. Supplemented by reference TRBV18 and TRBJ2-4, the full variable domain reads NAGVMQNPRHLVRRRGQEARLRCSPMKGHSHVYWYRQLPEEGLKFMVYLQKENIIDESGMPKERFSAEFPKEGPSILRIQQVVRGDSAAYFCASSPLGLGITAKNIQYFGAGTRLSVL.

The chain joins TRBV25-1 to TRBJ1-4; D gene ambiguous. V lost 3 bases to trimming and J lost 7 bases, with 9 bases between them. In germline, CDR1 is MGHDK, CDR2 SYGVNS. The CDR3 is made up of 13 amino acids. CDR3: CASSDWEGEKLFF. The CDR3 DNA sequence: TGTGCCAGCAGTGACTGGGAGGGTGAAAAACTGTTTTTT. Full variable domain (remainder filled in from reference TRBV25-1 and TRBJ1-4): EADIYQTPRYLVIGTGKKITLECSQTMGHDKMYWYQQDPGMELHLIHYSYGVNSTEKGDLSSESTVSRIRTEHFPLTLESARPSHTSQYLCASSDWEGEKLFFGSGTQLSVL.